One and the same sample provided the 27 T cell receptor beta chains below, sequenced in a study of T cell responses to AZD1222 COVID-19 vaccine. TCRdb keeps only in-frame clones here, not all; method: immunoSEQ multiplex PCR. This table has 100,000 to 130,000 clones, around nine tenths appearing once. The sample in question was peripheral blood, obtained on day 0 of AZD1222 vaccination. These receptors originate from an adult in good health.

The chain employs TRBV7-2 and TRBJ1-4, with TRBD1 as a possible D gene (5 bases). This CDR3 has 14 amino acids. The ends were cut back, 4 bases at V and 4 bases at J, with 10 bases in the middle. Germline V gene lookup returns CDR1 SGHTA and CDR2 FQGNSA. The CDR3 DNA sequence: TGTGCCAGCAGCTCGCAGGGATTTAATGAAAAACTGTTTTTT. Its translation is CASSSQGFNEKLFF.

This chain connects TRBV4-3 to TRBJ2-3; D is unresolved. Deletions cut 0 bases from V and 6 bases from J, with 7 bases between. CDR1 is LGHNA and CDR2 is YSLEER in the germline V gene. The CDR3 contains 13 residues. CDR3 nucleotides: TGCGCCAGCAGCCAAGAACTACCCGATACGCAGTATTTT. As protein: CASSQELPDTQYF.

This rearrangement joins TRBV4-2 to TRBJ2-3; a possible D gene is TRBD2 (6 bases). The CDR3 consists of 16 residues. CDR1 LGHNA and CDR2 YNFKEQ come from the germline V gene. Trimming stripped 4 bases from V and 0 bases from J, with 14 bases between. The CDR3 region has the DNA TGTGCCAGCAGCCGCGAAAGCGGGTGGAGCACAGATACGCAGTATTTT. Its protein is CASSRESGWSTDTQYF.

The chain carries TRBV3-1 (or the pseudogene TRBV3-2) and TRBJ2-2, with D tentatively TRBD1 (7 bases). This CDR3 has 14 residues. Trimming took 8 bases from V and 3 from J, leaving 13 bases between them. CDR1 is LGHDT, CDR2 YNNKEL, per germline (reference sequence). CDR3 nucleotides: TGTGCCAGCTCAGGGGGGTGGGACACCGGGGAGCTGTTTTTT. Amino acids: CASSGGWDTGELFF.

The V gene is TRBV13, the J gene TRBJ1-3; possible D gene TRBD1, 5 bases. Trimming cost V 2 bases and J 4 bases, with 12 bases left between them. CDR3 length equals 15 residues. The germline V gene has CDR1 PRHDT and CDR2 FYEKMQ (reference sequence). The CDR3 loop is CASSLLGAGGNTIYF. The DNA of the CDR3 is TGTGCCAGCAGCTTATTAGGGGCGGGAGGAAACACCATATATTTT.

In its sample, this clone was seen a few times. The rearrangement links TRBV30 to TRBJ1-3; D remains unclear. V lost 2 bases and J 8 bases, leaving 13 bases between the germline ends. The germline CDR1 and CDR2 sequences are GTSNPN and SVGIG (reference sequence). The CDR3 is made up of 13 amino acids. As DNA, the CDR3 is TGTGCCTGGAGTTTAAGGGAGGGAGACACCATATATTTT. It codes for CAWSLREGDTIYF.

The chain couples TRBV2 to TRBJ2-5; 9 bases fit TRBD2. The CDR3 totals 16 residues. In germline, CDR1 is SNHLY, CDR2 FYNNEI. J was trimmed by 2 bases and V by 1 base; bases with no gene match: 5. DNA for the CDR3: TGTGCCAGCAGTGAAGAGGCTAGCGGGGCTCAAGAGACCCAGTACTTC. This codes for CASSEEASGAQETQYF.

V usage is TRBV2 and J usage is TRBJ2-3; no clear D gene. V was shortened by 5 bases and J by 2 bases, with 11 bases between the two germline ends. Germline loops: CDR1 SNHLY, CDR2 FYNNEI. The CDR3 contains 14 residues. DNA of the CDR3: TGTGCCAGCAGTCCCGACTCATTCACAGATACGCAGTATTTT. Encoded protein: CASSPDSFTDTQYF.

This chain uses TRBV7-9 with TRBJ2-6, with D perhaps assigned TRBD1 or TRBD2 (5 bases each). The germline V and J ends were trimmed by 5 bases and 1 base, with 15 bases remaining between them. Germline CDR1 reads SEHNR; CDR2 reads FQNEAQ (reference sequence). The CDR3 totals 17 residues. CDR3 loop: CASSASGRSSGANVLTF. DNA of the CDR3: TGTGCCAGCAGCGCCTCGGGACGGTCGTCTGGGGCCAACGTCCTGACTTTC.

The V gene is TRBV28, the J gene TRBJ2-3; TRBD2 matches at 10 bases. Germline V gene data show CDR1 as MDHEN and CDR2 as SYDVKM. The CDR3 runs to 14 residues. Unmatched junction bases numbered 9, after V lost 8 bases and J lost 7 bases. CDR3 sequence: CASSKRGGPNTQYF. In DNA form, the CDR3 reads TGTGCCAGCTCAAAGCGGGGGGGCCCGAATACGCAGTATTTT.

The chain links TRBV7-9 to TRBJ1-5; perhaps TRBD1 as D (6 bases). The CDR3 sequence is 17 residues long. CDR1 and CDR2 from the germline V gene are SEHNR and FQNEAQ (reference sequence). Trimming took off 1 base at V and 0 bases at J, with 13 bases between the two ends. DNA of the CDR3: TGTGCCAGCAGCTTAGTCACCCGGGACATTAGCAATCAGCCCCAGCATTTT. Amino acid sequence: CASSLVTRDISNQPQHF.

The gene calls are TRBV4-3 and TRBJ2-1; D remains unclear. Trimming took 0 bases from V and 7 from J, leaving 16 bases between them. This CDR3 has 16 amino acids. Germline V CDR1 and CDR2: LGHNA, YSLEER. CDR3 loop: CASSQDYLLFGNEQFF. DNA of the CDR3: TGCGCCAGCAGCCAAGATTACCTCCTATTTGGGAATGAGCAGTTCTTC.

The chain links TRBV2 to TRBJ1-4, with D perhaps matching TRBD1 (6 bases). Germline V gives CDR1 SNHLY, CDR2 FYNNEI. The CDR3 covers 14 residues. Trimming took off 3 bases at V and 4 bases at J, with 9 bases between the two ends. CDR3 amino acids: CASSEDRFNEKLFF. In DNA form, the CDR3 reads TGTGCCAGCAGTGAGGACAGATTTAATGAAAAACTGTTTTTT.

The chain uses TRBV6-5 and TRBJ1-1, with 9 bases fitting TRBD1. After removal of 6 bases from V and 3 bases from J, the junction contained 8 bases not matched to a gene. Germline CDR1 reads MNHEY; CDR2 reads SVGAGI. This CDR3 contains 15 residues. CDR3 nucleotides: TGTGCCAGCAGGGGGGACAGGGATAGAGACACTGAAGCTTTCTTT. It encodes CASRGDRDRDTEAFF.

The rearrangement joins TRBV19 to TRBJ1-1; a possible D gene is TRBD1 (6 bases). Trimming took off 5 bases at V and 1 base at J, with 14 bases between the two ends. The CDR3 sequence is 15 residues long. Per the germline V gene, CDR1 is LNHDA and CDR2 is SQIVND (reference sequence). The CDR3 region has the DNA TGTGCCAGTAGTCTCCGGACAGCGCCGAACACTGAAGCTTTCTTT. This translates into CASSLRTAPNTEAFF.

V gene TRBV1 combines with J gene TRBJ2-5; the D call in the table, TRBD1, was not verified against the DNA. TRBV1 is a documented pseudogene. The CDR3 covers 13 residues. The DNA of the CDR3 is TGCACCAGCAGCCAAGAGGCCTTGGAGACCCAGTACTTC. Translation: CTSSQEALETQYF.

DNA for the CDR3: TGTGCCAGCAGCTTACGGAGTCGCAAATGGAGCTCCTACAATGAGCAGTTCTTC. It yields the protein CASSLRSRKWSSYNEQFF. The chain recombines TRBV7-2 with TRBJ2-1; D is unclear. V gave up 2 bases and J gave up 0 bases, with 17 bases separating them. Germline CDR1 reads SGHTA; CDR2 reads FQGNSA. CDR3 length: 18 residues. Together with reference TRBV7-2 and TRBJ2-1, the CDR3 gives the full variable domain: GAGVSQSPSNKVTEKGKDVELRCDPISGHTALYWYRQSLGQGLEFLIYFQGNSAPDKSGLPSDRFSAERTGGSVSTLTIQRTQQEDSAVYLCASSLRSRKWSSYNEQFFGPGTRLTVL.

The chain couples TRBV19 to TRBJ2-7; TRBD1 matches at 10 bases. Per the germline V gene, CDR1 is LNHDA and CDR2 is SQIVND (reference sequence). With 5 bases clipped from V and 6 bases from J, the junction kept 10 bases outside the gene matches. This CDR3 is built from 15 residues. In nucleotides, the CDR3 is TGTGCCAGTAGTTCCCGGGACAGGGGCCTGGGCGAGCAGTACTTC. Protein: CASSSRDRGLGEQYF.

The V call is TRBV7-9, the J call TRBJ2-3; D is ambiguous. V was clipped by 0 bases and J by 3 bases, with 7 bases between them. The CDR3 is 14 amino acids. The germline V gene encodes CDR1 SEHNR and CDR2 FQNEAQ (reference sequence). CDR3 amino acids: CASSLASLTDTQYF. The CDR3 DNA sequence: TGTGCCAGCAGCTTAGCATCTTTAACAGATACGCAGTATTTT.

The chain recombines TRBV23-1 with TRBJ2-3; D is possibly TRBD1 or TRBD2 (5 bases each). TRBV23-1 is designated an ORF whose function remains uncertain. The CDR3 length is 13 residues. V gave up 4 bases and J gave up 5 bases, with 10 bases separating them. This CDR3 reads CASSPGAVDTQYF. The CDR3 region has the DNA TGCGCCAGCAGTCCCGGGGCCGTAGATACGCAGTATTTT.

This rearrangement joins TRBV19 to TRBJ1-2, with TRBD1 identical over 8 bases. CDR1 and CDR2 from the germline V gene are LNHDA and SQIVND (reference sequence). The CDR3 covers 14 residues. V shed 6 bases, J shed 8 bases, and the junction held 11 bases outside the gene matches. CDR3: CASSFLGQGYGYTF. The CDR3 region has the DNA TGTGCCAGTAGCTTCCTCGGACAGGGCTACGGCTACACCTTC.

The chain joins TRBV6-6 to TRBJ2-1, with 8 bases aligning to TRBD1. Germline V CDR1 and CDR2: MNHNY, SVGAGI (reference sequence). Trimming removed 5 bases from V and 1 base from J; junction bases left unmatched: 16. The CDR3 contains 19 residues. CDR3 protein: CASSLTGQGAFWSYNEQFF. The CDR3 region has the DNA TGTGCCAGCAGTCTGACGGGGCAGGGGGCTTTCTGGTCCTACAATGAGCAGTTCTTC.

The chain employs TRBV7-2 and TRBJ1-1; D gene uncertain. The CDR3 totals 17 residues. The germline CDR1 and CDR2 sequences are SGHTA and FQGNSA. With 4 bases removed from V and 4 bases from J, the gap between germline ends came to 22 bases. CDR3 sequence (DNA): TGTGCCAGCAGCTCCCCCGGACTTAGTGGACCCCCCACTGAAGCTTTCTTT. This sequence encodes CASSSPGLSGPPTEAFF.

V is TRBV2 and J is TRBJ1-4; D is possibly TRBD1 (6 bases). Germline CDR1 reads SNHLY; CDR2 reads FYNNEI. The CDR3 length is 17 residues. With 0 bases removed from V and 1 base from J, the gap between germline ends came to 12 bases. In DNA, the CDR3 is TGTGCCAGCAGTGAAGCCCCGCTAGGGGGAACTAATGAAAAACTGTTTTTT. The encoded protein is CASSEAPLGGTNEKLFF.

The chain carries TRBV3-1 (or the pseudogene TRBV3-2) and TRBJ1-5, with 8 positions matching TRBD1. Germline V gene data show CDR1 as LGHDT and CDR2 as YNNKEL (reference sequence). After removal of 4 bases from V and 3 bases from J, the junction contained 5 bases not matched to a gene. The CDR3 is 15 residues long. The CDR3 region is CASSPGQANNQPQHF. CDR3 coding DNA: TGTGCCAGCAGCCCGGGACAGGCAAACAATCAGCCCCAGCATTTT.

CDR3 amino acids: CASSVALRDTEAFF. CDR3 in DNA: TGTGCCAGCAGCGTAGCCCTAAGGGACACTGAAGCTTTCTTT. The chain combines TRBV9 with TRBJ1-1; D gene uncertain. The germline V gene has CDR1 SGDLS and CDR2 YYNGEE. The CDR3 extends over 14 amino acids. V was clipped by 0 bases and J by 3 bases, with 9 bases between them.

The chain employs TRBV3-1 (or the pseudogene TRBV3-2) and TRBJ1-3; D ambiguous. The germline V and J ends were trimmed by 3 bases and 1 base, with 13 bases remaining between them. Germline CDR1 is LGHDT and CDR2 is YNNKEL (reference sequence). This CDR3 is 16 amino acids long. In DNA form, the CDR3 reads TGTGCCAGCAGCCAGAATACTATGGGGTCTGGAAACACCATATATTTT. It yields the protein CASSQNTMGSGNTIYF.